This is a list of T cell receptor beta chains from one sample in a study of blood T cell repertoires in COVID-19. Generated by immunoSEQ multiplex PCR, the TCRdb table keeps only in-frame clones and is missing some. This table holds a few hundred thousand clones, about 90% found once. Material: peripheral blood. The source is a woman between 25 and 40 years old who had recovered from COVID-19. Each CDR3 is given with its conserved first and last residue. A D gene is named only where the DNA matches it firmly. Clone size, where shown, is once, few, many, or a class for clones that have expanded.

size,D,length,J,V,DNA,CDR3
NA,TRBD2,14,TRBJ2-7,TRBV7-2,TGTGCCAGCAGCTTTAGCGGGGGGGGCAACGAGCAGTACTTC,CASSFSGGGNEQYF
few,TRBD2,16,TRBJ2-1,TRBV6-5,TGTGCCAGCAGTTACTCAGCGGGAGGGCCGGGCAATGAGCAGTTCTTC,CASSYSAGGPGNEQFF
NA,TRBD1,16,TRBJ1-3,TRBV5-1,TGCGCCAGCAGCTTGGCCGGACAGGGGTTCGGAAACACCATATATTTT,CASSLAGQGFGNTIYF
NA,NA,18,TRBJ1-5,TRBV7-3,TGTGCCAGCAGCTTAAAGGCCTACGGGTTCGTAAAATATCAGCCCCAGCATTTT,CASSLKAYGFVKYQPQHF
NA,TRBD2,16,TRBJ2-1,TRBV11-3,TGTGCCAGCAGCTTAGTTAGCGGGAGTCCCTACAATGAGCAGTTCTTC,CASSLVSGSPYNEQFF
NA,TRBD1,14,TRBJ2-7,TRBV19,TGTGCCAGTAGTATTGAGGACAGGGGCTACGAGCAGTACTTC,CASSIEDRGYEQYF
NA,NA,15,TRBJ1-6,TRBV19,TGTGCCAGTAGTTTATACAGCTCCTATAATTCACCCCTCCACTTT,CASSLYSSYNSPLHF
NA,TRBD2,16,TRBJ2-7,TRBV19,TGTGCCAGTAGCCGACCAATCCGGGGGGACTACCACGAGCAGTACTTC,CASSRPIRGDYHEQYF
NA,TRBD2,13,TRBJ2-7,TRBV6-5,TGTGCCACCCTAGCGGGAGGATCCTACGAGCAGTACTTC,CATLAGGSYEQYF
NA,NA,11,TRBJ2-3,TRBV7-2,TGTGCCACCACAGCCACAGATACGCAGTATTTT,CATTATDTQYF
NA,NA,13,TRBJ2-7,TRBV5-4,TGTGCCAGCAGCTTTAGCCCGACCTACGAGCAGTACTTC,CASSFSPTYEQYF
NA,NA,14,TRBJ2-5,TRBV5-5,TGTGCCAGCAGCCAGGAACAGGGCCAAGAGACCCAGTACTTC,CASSQEQGQETQYF
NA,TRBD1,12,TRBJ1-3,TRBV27,TGTGCCAGCGGCATGACAGGGAACACCATATATTTT,CASGMTGNTIYF
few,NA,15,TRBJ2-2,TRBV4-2,TGTGCCAGCAGCCAAGAAGCGGCTGGCACCGGGGAGCTGTTTTTT,CASSQEAAGTGELFF